Each of the 14 T cell receptor beta chains below was sequenced from the same sample in a study of T cells after posttransplantation cyclophosphamide. The repertoire was sequenced with immunoSEQ multiplex PCR; TCRdb's copy has only in-frame clones and lacks some. The sample yields 24,000 or so clones, without any singletons. The source material was PBMCs. These receptors were obtained from a woman aged 45 to 65 in good health, CMV-negative, and a related stem cell transplant donor.

This clone has at least ten counts. DNA for the CDR3: TGCGCCAGCAGCTTGGGACAGACCTACAATGAGCAGTTCTTC. It translates to CASSLGQTYNEQFF. The rearrangement links TRBV5-1 to TRBJ2-1, with D maybe TRBD1 (5 bases). Germline loops: CDR1 SGHRS, CDR2 YFSETQ. The CDR3 runs to 14 residues. Trimming stripped 0 bases from V and 2 bases from J, with 6 bases between.

This clone has ten or more counts. The chain joins TRBV19 to TRBJ1-4; D gene unclear. Trimming took 3 bases from V and 5 from J, leaving 13 bases between them. This CDR3 is 15 amino acids long. Germline-derived CDR1 and CDR2 are LNHDA and SQIVND (reference sequence). The CDR3 is CASSIIGGLNEKLFF. CDR3 bases: TGTGCCAGTAGTATCATTGGCGGACTAAATGAAAAACTGTTTTTT.

This chain links TRBV6-1 with TRBJ1-2; D is possibly TRBD1 (6 bases). The germline V gene has CDR1 MNHNS and CDR2 SASEGT. V shed 5 bases and J shed 5 bases, with 15 bases lying between them. The CDR3 spans 14 residues. The CDR3 DNA sequence: TGTGCCAGCAGTTCAGCGGGACAACGGTATGGCTACACCTTC. Protein sequence: CASSSAGQRYGYTF.

The sample holds many counts of this clone. The genes are TRBV30 and TRBJ2-1; 9 positions match TRBD2. The junction had 9 bases not matched to a gene; V was cut back by 2 bases and J by 7 bases. Germline CDR1 reads GTSNPN; CDR2 reads SVGIG (reference sequence). The CDR3 runs 15 residues. CDR3 sequence (DNA): TGTGCCTGGAGTTATGGCGGGAGGGATTTGAATGAGCAGTTCTTC. Its protein is CAWSYGGRDLNEQFF.

This clone was seen at least ten times. The rearrangement links TRBV7-2 to TRBJ1-2; D ambiguous. The CDR3 consists of 15 residues. Germline CDR1 is SGHTA and CDR2 is FQGNSA. The germline V and J ends were trimmed by 1 base and 6 bases, with 15 bases remaining between them. This CDR3 reads CASSLGVSSIDGYTF. CDR3 sequence (DNA): TGTGCCAGCAGCTTAGGGGTTAGCTCTATCGATGGCTACACCTTC. Variable domain in full (rest from reference TRBV7-2 and TRBJ1-2): GAGVSQSPSNKVTEKGKDVELRCDPISGHTALYWYRQSLGQGLEFLIYFQGNSAPDKSGLPSDRFSAERTGGSVSTLTIQRTQQEDSAVYLCASSLGVSSIDGYTFGSGTRLTVV.

This clone occurred many times. This CDR3 reads CASSRWASGTSEQFF. The CDR3 DNA sequence: TGTGCCAGCAGCCGTTGGGCTAGCGGGACCAGTGAGCAGTTCTTC. J is TRBJ2-1 and V is TRBV13; 9 bases line up with TRBD2. V shed 5 bases, J shed 9 bases, and the junction held 11 bases outside the gene matches. The germline V gene encodes CDR1 PRHDT and CDR2 FYEKMQ (reference sequence). This CDR3 spans 15 amino acids.

In its sample, this clone was seen many times. V gene TRBV11-3 combines with J gene TRBJ2-3, with D possibly TRBD1 on 7 matching bases. Trimming pared 5 bases from V and 3 bases from J, leaving 9 bases between. There are 13 residues in the CDR3. The V gene's germline CDR1 is SGHNT and CDR2 YENEEA. The CDR3 DNA reads TGTGCCAGCAGCCAGGGGGGAACAGATACGCAGTATTTT. This codes for CASSQGGTDTQYF. The whole variable domain, filled in from reference TRBV11-3 and TRBJ2-3, reads EAGVVQSPRYKIIEKKQPVAFWCNPISGHNTLYWYLQNLGQGPELLIRYENEEAVDDSQLPKDRFSAERLKGVDSTLKIQPAELGDSAVYLCASSQGGTDTQYFGPGTRLTVL.

This clone was detected ten times or more. The chain uses TRBV5-1 and TRBJ2-7, with D possibly TRBD1 on 5 matching bases. The CDR3 spans 14 residues. Germline CDR1 and CDR2: SGHRS and YFSETQ. Trimming cost V 0 bases and J 7 bases, with 14 bases left between them. Written as DNA, the CDR3 is TGCGCCAGCAGCTTGGGAGGTGCAGGGATAGAGCAGTACTTC. Protein sequence: CASSLGGAGIEQYF.

This clone was seen many times. The rearrangement uses TRBV21-1 and TRBJ1-2; the table's D call TRBD1 went unverified against the DNA. TRBV21-1 corresponds to a pseudogene. This CDR3 has 17 amino acids. The CDR3 DNA is TGTGCCAGCAGCAAAGGGGGCCAGGGGGCTGTCAGCTATGGCTACACCTTC. This translates into CASSKGGQGAVSYGYTF.

This clone was recorded at least ten times. The chain couples TRBV9 to TRBJ2-2; TRBD1 matches at 7 bases. The germline V gene encodes CDR1 SGDLS and CDR2 YYNGEE. V shed 6 bases and J 6 bases; nucleotides not matched to a gene: 14. This CDR3 spans 16 amino acids. CDR3 DNA: TGTGCCAGCAACACCGACAGGGTGGGGAAGGCCGGGGAGCTGTTTTTT. This encodes CASNTDRVGKAGELFF.

The gene calls are TRBV21-1 and TRBJ2-5; no DNA check was done on the table's D call, TRBD2. The J call is doubtful: the DNA matches TRBJ2-7 better. TRBV21-1 is listed as a pseudogene. The CDR3 consists of 17 residues. CDR3 bases: TGTGCCAGCAGCCCCGGACTAGCGGGATGGGGCGACTACGAGCAGTACTTC. Its translation: CASSPGLAGWGDYEQYF.

The chain couples TRBV15 to TRBJ2-1; TRBD2 agrees at 11 bases. CDR3 length equals 18 residues. V shed 1 base and J 2 bases; nucleotides not matched to a gene: 7. Looked up from germline, CDR1 is LNHNV and CDR2 is YYDKDF (reference sequence). The CDR3 sequence: CATSRGPLAGGPYNEQFF. CDR3 sequence (DNA): TGTGCCACCAGCAGAGGCCCCCTAGCGGGGGGCCCCTACAATGAGCAGTTCTTC.

In its sample, this clone was seen many times. V is TRBV15 and J is TRBJ2-7, with D possibly matching TRBD1 (6 bases). The germline V gene encodes CDR1 LNHNV and CDR2 YYDKDF (reference sequence). The V and J ends lost 1 base and 0 bases respectively, with 7 bases between them. The CDR3 spans 14 residues. As DNA, the CDR3 is TGTGCCACCAGCAGAGGGGACACCTCCTACGAGCAGTACTTC. Amino acid sequence: CATSRGDTSYEQYF.

This clone appeared many times. The rearrangement uses TRBV9 and TRBJ1-2; 7 bases are a match to TRBD1. CDR1 is SGDLS, CDR2 YYNGEE, per germline. V was pared by 3 bases and J by 2 bases, with 10 bases of the junction left unmatched. This CDR3 has 16 residues. CDR3 protein: CASSGGSTGMNYGYTF. The CDR3 coding sequence is TGTGCCAGCAGCGGGGGGTCGACAGGGATGAACTATGGCTACACCTTC.